Described below is a single TCR beta chain sequence and its context. The repertoire was sequenced with immunoSEQ multiplex PCR; TCRdb's copy has only in-frame clones and lacks some. The sample holds about 12,000 clones, 88% seen once. This specimen comes from a study of control samples from healthy donors and cancer patients. Germline V CDR1 and CDR2: SQVTM, ANQGSEA. Trimming took off 7 bases at V and 4 bases at J, with 10 bases between the two ends. The CDR3 extends over 11 amino acids. The sample consisted of formalin-fixed, paraffin-embedded tissue. The chain has TRBV29-1 and TRBJ1-2; D is undetermined. The sequence was collected from a male donor with melanoma. The CDR3 is CSGGMPYGYTF. CDR3 sequence (DNA): TGCAGCGGGGGAATGCCCTATGGCTACACCTTC.